Reported below is one T cell receptor (beta chain). Here immunoSEQ multiplex PCR was the method, and the copy in TCRdb shows in-frame clones only, minus some. The data show 160,000 or so clones, with 87% seen just once and 0.95% to 1.5% held by the top ten. This CDR3 region has 14 residues. The germline V gene has CDR1 SEHNR and CDR2 FQNEAQ (reference sequence). V gave up 2 bases and J gave up 4 bases; unmatched junction bases: 3. This sample stems from a study of blood T cell repertoires in COVID-19. Study-wide background: There were acute and convalescent COVID-19 samples, and they came from the United States, Italy and Spain.

Which cohort a participant joined came from the clinical history participants gave. Sample: PBMCs or T cells enriched from blood (not recorded which). This chain connects TRBV7-9 to TRBJ2-3; 7 nucleotides agree with TRBD2. This clonotype originated in a human donor with acute COVID-19. The donor label of this sample is uncertain. The CDR3 sequence is CASSLYGGADTQYF. Here the CDR3 DNA reads TGTGCCAGCAGCTTATATGGGGGGGCAGATACGCAGTATTTT.